The clone carrying this T cell receptor (beta chain) was detected only a few times. The CDR3 sequence is 14 residues long. Germline V gives CDR1 SEHNR, CDR2 FQNEAQ (reference sequence). V was pared by 6 bases and J by 3 bases, with 5 bases of the junction left unmatched. These data belong to a study of T-cell reconstitution after alpha-beta-depleted transplantation in children. TCRbeta library preparation incorporated unique molecular identifiers. TCRdb reanalysed the PCR reads using MiXCR and keeps one entry per CDR3 protein. Among about 540,000 distinct CDR3 sequences, 15% to 20% were seen once, and the ten largest hold 3.3%.

The sequencing here drew on PBMCs from the stem cell graft donor, taken from the stem cell graft. The chain joins TRBV7-9 to TRBJ2-1; 7 nucleotides agree with TRBD1. The TCR comes from a human donor who donated a stem cell graft to a child with acute lymphoblastic leukemia. The CDR3 sequence: CASRPGTDYNEQFF. The DNA for the CDR3 is TGTGCCAGCAGGCCCGGGACAGACTACAATGAGCAGTTCTTC.